The TCR beta chain described here comes from a study of human T cells and chemical hapten exposure. Study-wide background: Sensitization employed 2% DPC on approximately 2 cm by approximately 2 cm of upper inner arm skin.

The time point: patch test 1, 2 weeks after DPC sensitization. Specified treatment: therapeutic diphenylcyclopropenone sensitization with weekly scalp DPC. TCRdb ran MiXCR on the RACE reads and lists one entry per CDR3 protein. Of around 190,000 distinct CDR3 sequences listed, more than 20% are singletons. Germline lookup yields CDR1 MNHEY and CDR2 SVGEGT. Trimming cost V 11 bases and J 1 base, with 12 bases left between them. CDR3 length: 12 residues. Sequences were derived from whole blood, sampled in connection with sensitization to the hapten diphenylcyclopropenone (DPC). The sequence was obtained from a woman between 45 and 65 years old with alopecia areata. Some clones in this sample may be carry-over from other donors' samples. V gene TRBV6-2 or TRBV6-3 combines with J gene TRBJ2-7; a possible D gene is TRBD2 (6 bases). CDR3 loop: CAGGTLSYEQYF. In DNA, the CDR3 is TGTGCCGGCGGGACCCTATCCTACGAGCAGTACTTC.